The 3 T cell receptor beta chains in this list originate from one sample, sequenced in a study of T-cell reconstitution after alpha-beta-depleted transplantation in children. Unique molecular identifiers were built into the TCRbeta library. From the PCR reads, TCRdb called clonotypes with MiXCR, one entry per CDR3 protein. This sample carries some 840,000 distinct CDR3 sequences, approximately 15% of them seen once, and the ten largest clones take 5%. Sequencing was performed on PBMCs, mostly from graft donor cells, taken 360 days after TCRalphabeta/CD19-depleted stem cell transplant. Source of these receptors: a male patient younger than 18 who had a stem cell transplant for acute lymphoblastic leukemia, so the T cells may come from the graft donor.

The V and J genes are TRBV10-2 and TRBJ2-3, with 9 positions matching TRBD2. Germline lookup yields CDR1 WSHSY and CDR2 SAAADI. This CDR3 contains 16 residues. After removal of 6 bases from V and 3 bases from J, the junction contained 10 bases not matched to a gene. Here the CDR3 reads CASRAEIAGETDTQYF. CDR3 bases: TGCGCCAGCAGGGCAGAGATAGCGGGAGAAACAGATACGCAGTATTTT.

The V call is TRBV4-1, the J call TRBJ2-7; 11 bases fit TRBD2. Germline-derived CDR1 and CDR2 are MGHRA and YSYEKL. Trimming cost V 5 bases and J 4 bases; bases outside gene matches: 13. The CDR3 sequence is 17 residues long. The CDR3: CASSAVRVLAGGYEQYF. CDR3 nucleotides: TGCGCCAGCAGCGCGGTCCGGGTCTTAGCGGGAGGGTACGAGCAGTACTTC.

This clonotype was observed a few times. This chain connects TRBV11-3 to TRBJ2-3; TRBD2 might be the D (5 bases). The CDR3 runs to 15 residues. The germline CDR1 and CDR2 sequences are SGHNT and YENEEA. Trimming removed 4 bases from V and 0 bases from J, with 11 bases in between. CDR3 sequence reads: CASSSRTYSTDTQYF. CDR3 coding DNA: TGTGCCAGCAGCTCGAGGACTTACAGCACAGATACGCAGTATTTT. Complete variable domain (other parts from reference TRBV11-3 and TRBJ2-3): EAGVVQSPRYKIIEKKQPVAFWCNPISGHNTLYWYLQNLGQGPELLIRYENEEAVDDSQLPKDRFSAERLKGVDSTLKIQPAELGDSAVYLCASSSRTYSTDTQYFGPGTRLTVL.